This entry lists 18 T cell receptor beta chains sequenced from one sample in a study of OX40 agonist ivuxolimab in advanced cancers. Profiled with immunoSEQ multiplex PCR; TCRdb holds only in-frame clones, not every one. The sample lists 30,000 or so clones, around 80% occurring once. Sequencing used CD4+ or CD8+ T cells sorted from blood, obtained in a trial of the OX40 agonist ivuxolimab. These receptors originate from an adult with an advanced solid tumor such as melanoma, head and neck, liver or kidney cancer.

The chain recombines TRBV6-6 with TRBJ2-5; the D gene is possibly TRBD2 (6 bases). The CDR3 has 13 amino acids. Germline CDR1 reads MNHNY; CDR2 reads SVGAGI (reference sequence). V was clipped by 0 bases and J by 11 bases, with 13 bases between them. CDR3 sequence (DNA): TGTGCCAGCAGTTACTCGGGACTCAGGGAGCAGTACTTC. This gives the protein CASSYSGLREQYF.

The CDR3 DNA reads as TGTGCCAGCAGCAACGGACTAGCGGACCAAAAGTGCGAGCAGTACTTC. Translation gives CASSNGLADQKCEQYF. The V gene is TRBV21-1, the J gene TRBJ2-5; TRBD2, the table's D call, was not compared with the DNA. The J call is in doubt because the DNA end fits TRBJ2-7 better. TRBV21-1 is classified as a pseudogene. The CDR3 is made up of 16 amino acids.

J is TRBJ2-7 and V is TRBV9; D possibly corresponds to TRBD1 (6 bases). The ends were cut back, 3 bases at V and 7 bases at J, with 8 bases in the middle. The germline CDR1 and CDR2 sequences are SGDLS and YYNGEE. This CDR3 contains 11 residues. The CDR3 region is CASSATGEQYF. Here the CDR3 DNA reads TGTGCCAGCAGCGCAACAGGGGAGCAGTACTTC. The variable domain in full, with the rest retrieved from reference TRBV9 and TRBJ2-7, is DSGVTQTPKHLITATGQRVTLRCSPRSGDLSVYWYQQSLDQGLQFLIQYYNGEERAKGNILERFSAQQFPDLHSELNLSSLELGDSALYFCASSATGEQYFGPGTRLTVT.

The chain combines TRBV28 with TRBJ1-4; TRBD1 aligns across 8 bases. Trimming cost V 5 bases and J 10 bases; bases outside gene matches: 12. The germline CDR1 and CDR2 sequences are MDHEN and SYDVKM. The CDR3 is 15 amino acids. CDR3 sequence reads: CASSLGGTGLGKLFF. CDR3 coding DNA: TGTGCCAGCAGTCTGGGGGGGACAGGCCTGGGAAAACTGTTTTTT.

The chain joins TRBV10-3 to TRBJ2-1; D not resolved. CDR3 length: 14 residues. Trimming pared 6 bases from V and 7 bases from J, leaving 16 bases between. CDR1 is ENHRY and CDR2 is SYGVKD in the germline V gene. The CDR3 loop reads CAIRRTTDWNEQFF. CDR3 coding DNA: TGTGCCATCAGACGGACGACGGATTGGAATGAGCAGTTCTTC.

The genes are TRBV30 and TRBJ1-1; D gene ambiguous. CDR1 is GTSNPN and CDR2 is SVGIG in the germline V gene (reference sequence). V dropped 3 bases and J dropped 4 bases, with 12 bases sitting between them. This CDR3 is 13 amino acids long. The CDR3 loop reads CAWRWRAGTEAFF. CDR3 DNA sequence: TGTGCCTGGAGATGGAGGGCCGGCACTGAAGCTTTCTTT.

This chain connects TRBV28 to TRBJ2-7; D is unresolved. In germline, CDR1 is MDHEN, CDR2 SYDVKM. Trimming took 5 bases from V and 0 from J, leaving 8 bases between them. The CDR3 has 13 amino acids. The CDR3 nucleotides are TGTGCCAGCAGTCTCAGGAGCTCCTACGAGCAGTACTTC. It translates to CASSLRSSYEQYF.

The J gene is TRBJ1-1, the V gene TRBV30; perhaps TRBD1 as D (5 bases). Germline CDR1 is GTSNPN and CDR2 is SVGIG (reference sequence). This CDR3 spans 11 amino acids. Trimming took off 0 bases at V and 7 bases at J, with 6 bases between the two ends. In DNA, the CDR3 is TGTGCCTGGAGTGTCCAGGGTGAAGCTTTCTTT. As protein: CAWSVQGEAFF. The complete variable domain, with remaining parts taken from reference TRBV30 and TRBJ1-1, reads SQTIHQWPATLVQPVGSPLSLECTVEGTSNPNLYWYRQAAGRGLQLLFYSVGIGQISSEVPQNLSASRPQDRQFILSSKKLLLSDSGFYLCAWSVQGEAFFGQGTRLTVV.

This chain joins TRBV6-1 and TRBJ1-2, with 8 bases identical to TRBD1. With 4 bases clipped from V and 2 bases from J, the junction kept 9 bases outside the gene matches. The V gene's germline CDR1 is MNHNS and CDR2 SASEGT. This CDR3 region has 16 residues. This chain's CDR3 is CASSGAGGILNYGYTF. The CDR3 DNA reads as TGTGCCAGCAGTGGGGCAGGGGGCATATTAAACTATGGCTACACCTTC.

The chain links TRBV6-7 to TRBJ2-7, with 10 bases aligning to TRBD1. TRBV6-7 is known as an ORF, though its function is uncertain. V shed 5 bases, J shed 5 bases, and the junction held 9 bases outside the gene matches. CDR3 length: 15 residues. CDR3 bases: TGTGCCAGCAGTATGCCGGGACAGGGGATCCACGAGCAGTACTTC. This sequence encodes CASSMPGQGIHEQYF.

This clone occurred a few times. CDR3 DNA: TGTGCCCTCAATCGACCCCAAGGCCAAGAGACCCAGTACTTC. It is translated as CALNRPQGQETQYF. This chain links TRBV19 with TRBJ2-5; no reliable D call. There are 14 residues in the CDR3. The germline V and J ends were trimmed by 11 bases and 1 base, with 17 bases remaining between them. Per germline, CDR1 LNHDA and CDR2 SQIVND (reference sequence).

About this clone itself: Relative to the germline gene, one junction end is altered; a read error may explain this. The chain links TRBV6-1 to TRBJ1-5, with TRBD1 identical over 10 bases. The CDR3 runs to 14 residues. Germline V gene data show CDR1 as MNHNS and CDR2 as SASEGT. In DNA form, the CDR3 reads TGTGCCGGCAGTCGACAGGGGGCGTATCAGCCCCAGCATTTT. Protein sequence: CAGSRQGAYQPQHF.

This chain uses TRBV29-1 with TRBJ2-6; 8 positions match TRBD2. V was clipped by 5 bases and J by 2 bases; unmatched bases: 5. The CDR3 has 15 amino acids. In germline, CDR1 is SQVTM, CDR2 ANQGSEA. The CDR3 loop is CSVFGGETGANVLTF. The DNA for the CDR3 is TGCAGCGTTTTCGGGGGGGAAACTGGGGCCAACGTCCTGACTTTC.

V is TRBV6-1 and J is TRBJ1-1; the match to TRBD1 covers 7 bases. Germline assignment: CDR1 MNHNS and CDR2 SASEGT. The junction had 5 bases not matched to a gene; V was cut back by 6 bases and J by 7 bases. The CDR3 runs to 12 residues. CDR3 sequence reads: CASRTGTGEAFF. Written as DNA, the CDR3 is TGTGCCAGCAGGACAGGGACGGGTGAAGCTTTCTTT.

The chain is built from TRBV5-4 and TRBJ2-3, with D perhaps matching TRBD1 or TRBD2 (6 bases each). Trimming removed 7 bases from V and 0 bases from J, with 9 bases in between. Germline-derived CDR1 and CDR2 are SGHNT and YYREEE (reference sequence). This CDR3 contains 13 residues. The CDR3 DNA reads as TGTGCCAGCTGGGGGGCTAGCACAGATACGCAGTATTTT. Translated: CASWGASTDTQYF.

V gene TRBV28 combines with J gene TRBJ1-6; 9 bases are a match to TRBD1. The V and J ends lost 6 bases and 10 bases, in that order; junction bases with no gene match: 7. Germline CDR1 reads MDHEN; CDR2 reads SYDVKM. CDR3 length: 14 residues. CDR3 protein: CASRAWTGVSPLHF. As DNA, the CDR3 is TGTGCCAGCAGGGCATGGACAGGGGTCTCACCCCTCCACTTT.

The CDR3, as DNA: TGCGCCAGCAGCCAGTATTGGCCCCCTAGTGAAAAACTGTTTTTT. Protein product: CASSQYWPPSEKLFF. V is TRBV4-1 and J is TRBJ1-4; unclear D gene. Germline CDR1 is MGHRA and CDR2 is YSYEKL. The germline V and J ends were trimmed by 3 bases and 7 bases, with 15 bases remaining between them. The CDR3 runs to 15 residues.

The chain has TRBV9 and TRBJ1-2; 7 positions agree with TRBD1. Germline-derived CDR1 and CDR2 are SGDLS and YYNGEE. The CDR3 is made up of 12 amino acids. With V trimmed by 3 bases and J by 8 bases, 4 bases remained unmatched. The CDR3 nucleotides are TGTGCCAGCAGCGCGACAGGGTTCGGCTACACCTTC. Its protein product is CASSATGFGYTF.